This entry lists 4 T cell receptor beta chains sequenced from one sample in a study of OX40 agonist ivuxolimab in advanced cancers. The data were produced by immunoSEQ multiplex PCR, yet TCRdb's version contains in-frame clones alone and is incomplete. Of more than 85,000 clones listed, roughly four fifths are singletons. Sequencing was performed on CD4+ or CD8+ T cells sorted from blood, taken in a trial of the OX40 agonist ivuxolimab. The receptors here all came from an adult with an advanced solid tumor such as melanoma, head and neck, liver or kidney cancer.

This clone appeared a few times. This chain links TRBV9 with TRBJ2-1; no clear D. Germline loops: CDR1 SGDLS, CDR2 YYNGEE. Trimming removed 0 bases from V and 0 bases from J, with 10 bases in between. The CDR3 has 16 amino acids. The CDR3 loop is CASSVGSDSSYNEQFF. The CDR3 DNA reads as TGTGCCAGCAGCGTAGGGTCGGATAGCTCCTACAATGAGCAGTTCTTC.

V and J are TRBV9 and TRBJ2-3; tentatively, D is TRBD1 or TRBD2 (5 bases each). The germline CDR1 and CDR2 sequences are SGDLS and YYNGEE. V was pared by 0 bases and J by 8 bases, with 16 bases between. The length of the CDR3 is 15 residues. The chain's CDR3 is CASSVGWGEGTTQYF. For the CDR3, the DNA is TGTGCCAGCAGCGTAGGTTGGGGAGAAGGGACTACGCAGTATTTT.

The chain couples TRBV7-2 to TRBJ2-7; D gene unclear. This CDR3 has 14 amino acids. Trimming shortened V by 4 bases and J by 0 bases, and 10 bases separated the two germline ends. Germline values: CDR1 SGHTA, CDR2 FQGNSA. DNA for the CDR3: TGTGCCAGCAGCTCGGACGGCCACTCCTACGAGCAGTACTTC. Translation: CASSSDGHSYEQYF.

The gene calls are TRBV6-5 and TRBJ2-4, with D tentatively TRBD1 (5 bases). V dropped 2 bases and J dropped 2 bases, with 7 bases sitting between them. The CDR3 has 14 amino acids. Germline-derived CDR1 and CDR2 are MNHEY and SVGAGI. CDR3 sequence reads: CASSYDSTKNIQYF. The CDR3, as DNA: TGTGCCAGCAGTTACGACAGTACCAAAAACATTCAGTACTTC.